This TCR beta chain is from a study of cytomegalovirus exposure and HLA in healthy donors. The table lists this clone with a count of one. Its antigen is unknown. PCR was performed using 60 Vbeta and 13 Jbeta primers. The repertoire was sequenced with immunoSEQ multiplex PCR; TCRdb's copy has only in-frame clones and lacks some. The table has some 70,000 clones, 81% seen once. General study points: An analysis that came later showed most CMV-associated TCR beta chains appearing HLA-restricted. TCR beta V- and J-gene trimming, according to a later analysis, was linked to a missense DCLRE1C variant. Researchers catalogued approximately 170 TCR beta chains as cytomegalovirus-associated.

Germline CDR1 reads KGHSH; CDR2 reads LQKENI. The CDR3 runs to 15 residues. V shed 0 bases, J shed 1 base, and the junction held 2 bases outside the gene matches. The records omit this donor's CMV serostatus. The sample taken for sequencing was PBMCs. This clonotype originated in a human donor in good health. The chain is built from TRBV18 and TRBJ2-5; 7 nucleotides match TRBD1. CDR3 sequence (DNA): TGTGCCAGCTCACCACCGGGACAGACCCAAGAGACCCAGTACTTC. Protein: CASSPPGQTQETQYF.